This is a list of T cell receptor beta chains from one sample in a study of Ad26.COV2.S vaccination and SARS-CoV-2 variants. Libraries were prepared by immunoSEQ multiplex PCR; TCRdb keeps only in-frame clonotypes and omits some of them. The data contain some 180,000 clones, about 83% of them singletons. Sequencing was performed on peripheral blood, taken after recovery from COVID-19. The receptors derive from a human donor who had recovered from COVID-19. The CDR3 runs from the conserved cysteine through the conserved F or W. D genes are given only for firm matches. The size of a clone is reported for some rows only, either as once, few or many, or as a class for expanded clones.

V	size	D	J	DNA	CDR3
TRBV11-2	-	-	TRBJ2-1	TGTGCCAGCAGCTTTCCGGCGGGTGAGCAGTTCTTC	CASSFPAGEQFF
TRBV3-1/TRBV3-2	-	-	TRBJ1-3	TGTGCCAGCAGCCAAGCGAGCTCTGGAAACACCATATATTTT	CASSQASSGNTIYF
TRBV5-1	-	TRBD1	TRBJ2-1	TGCGCCAGCAGCTTGGCAGGGGGCGCCATCAATGAGCAGTTCTTC	CASSLAGGAINEQFF
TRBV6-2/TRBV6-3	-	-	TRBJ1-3	TGTGCCAGCAGTTACGGGCCCGGGGGATTAAGGAACACCATATATTTT	CASSYGPGGLRNTIYF
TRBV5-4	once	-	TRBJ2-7	TGTGCCAGCAGCTGGGACCCTGGGGAGCAGTACTTC	CASSWDPGEQYF
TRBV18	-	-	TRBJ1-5	TGTGCCAGCTCACCACCCGACCTTCGACAGCCCCAGCATTTT	CASSPPDLRQPQHF
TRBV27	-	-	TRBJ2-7	TGTGCCAGCAGTTTATCCAATCCCTACGAGCAGTACTTC	CASSLSNPYEQYF
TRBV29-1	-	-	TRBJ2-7	TGCAGCGTCCTGACACCCGTCGATTCCTACGAGCAGTACTTC	CSVLTPVDSYEQYF
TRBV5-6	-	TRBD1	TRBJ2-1	TGTGCCAGCAGCTTGCTTAGGACAGGGGACAATGAGCAGTTCTTC	CASSLLRTGDNEQFF
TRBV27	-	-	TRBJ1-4	TGTGCCAGCAGTTTATTAGGTCCCAGGGGAAATAATGAAAAACTGTTTTTT	CASSLLGPRGNNEKLFF
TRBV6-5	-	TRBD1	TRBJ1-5	TGTGCCAGCAGCCGACAGGGGCCTAGCAATCAGCCCCAGCATTTT	CASSRQGPSNQPQHF
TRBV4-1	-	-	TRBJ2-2	TGCGCCAGCAGCCAAGCAGGTGGGGCGTGGGGCACCGGGGAGCTGTTTTTT	CASSQAGGAWGTGELFF
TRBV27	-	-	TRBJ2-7	TGTGCCAGCAGTTTTACTGACTCGTACGAGCAGTACTTC	CASSFTDSYEQYF
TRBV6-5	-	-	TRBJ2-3	TGTGCCAGCGCACCCGGGACAAGGACAGATACGCAGTATTTT	CASAPGTRTDTQYF
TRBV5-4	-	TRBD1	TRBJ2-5	TGTGCCAGCAGCACCCGACAGGGAGAAGAGACCCAGTACTTC	CASSTRQGEETQYF
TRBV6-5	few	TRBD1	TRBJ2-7	TGTGCCAGCACCCAAACCAGGACAGGGGACGAGCAGTACTTC	CASTQTRTGDEQYF
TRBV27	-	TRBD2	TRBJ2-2	TGTGCCAGCAGTTTACTAGCGGACACCGGGGAGCTGTTTTTT	CASSLLADTGELFF
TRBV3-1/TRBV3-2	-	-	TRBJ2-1	TGTGCCAGCCTGGGCAAGTTGGGTGAGCAGTTCTTC	CASLGKLGEQFF
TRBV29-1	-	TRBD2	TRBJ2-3	TGCAGCCTACGGGGACTAGCGGGACCCACAGATACGCAGTATTTT	CSLRGLAGPTDTQYF
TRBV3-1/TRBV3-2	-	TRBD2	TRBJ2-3	TGTGCCAGCAGCGCGGGGGGCCCCACAGATACGCAGTATTTT	CASSAGGPTDTQYF
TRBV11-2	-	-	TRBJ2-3	TGTGCCAGCAGCTTAGCATCAGGGTTTACAGATACGCAGTATTTT	CASSLASGFTDTQYF
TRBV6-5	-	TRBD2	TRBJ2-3	TGTGCCAGTTCTAGCGGGGGGGCCCCAGATACGCAGTATTTT	CASSSGGAPDTQYF
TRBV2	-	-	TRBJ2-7	TGTGCCAGCCGGGAGCAGACAGGGAGCTCCTACGAGCAGTACTTC	CASREQTGSSYEQYF
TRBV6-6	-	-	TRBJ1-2	TGTGCCAGCAGTTACCGGGCGGATGGGGATGGCTACACCTTC	CASSYRADGDGYTF
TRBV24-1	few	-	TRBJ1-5	TGTGCCACCAGTGATTTGCGGGGGAGTCAGCCCCAGCATTTT	CATSDLRGSQPQHF
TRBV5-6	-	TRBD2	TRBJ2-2	TGTGCCAGCAGCCGGACTAGCGGGGGTGTCACCGGGGAGCTGTTTTTT	CASSRTSGGVTGELFF
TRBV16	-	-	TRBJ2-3	TGTGCCAGCAGCCAATTTTTCGACGGGGGTGGCGGCACAGATACGCAGTATTTT	CASSQFFDGGGGTDTQYF
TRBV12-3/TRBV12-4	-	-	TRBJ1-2	TGTGCCAGCAGTTTGGGGATGGGCTACACCTTC	CASSLGMGYTF
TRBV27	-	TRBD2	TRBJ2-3	TGTGCCAGCAGTTTTGGACTAGCACCCTTCACAGATACGCAGTATTTT	CASSFGLAPFTDTQYF
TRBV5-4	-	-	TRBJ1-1	TGTGCCAGCAGCTTGTGGTCCGGGCGGGACACTGAAGCTTTCTTT	CASSLWSGRDTEAFF
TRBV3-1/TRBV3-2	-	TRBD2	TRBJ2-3	TGTGCCAGCAGCCAAGCCACTAGCGGAACAGATACGCAGTATTTT	CASSQATSGTDTQYF
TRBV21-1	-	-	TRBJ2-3	TGTGCCTGGTTACTGTTAGATACGCAGTATTTT	CAWLLLDTQYF
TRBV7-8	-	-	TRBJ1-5	TGTGCCAGCAGCTTAAGATCTCGGTTCAATCAGCCCCAGCATTTT	CASSLRSRFNQPQHF
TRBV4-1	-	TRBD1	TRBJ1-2	TGCGCCAGCAGCCAAGATGGCACAGGGGACTATGGCTACACCTTC	CASSQDGTGDYGYTF
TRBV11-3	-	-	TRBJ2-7	TGTGCCAGCAGCTTGAACGGGGTGGAGCAGTACTTC	CASSLNGVEQYF
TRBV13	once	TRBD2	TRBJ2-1	TGTGCCAGCAGCCTAACCGGGACTAGAGACGAGCAGTTCTTC	CASSLTGTRDEQFF
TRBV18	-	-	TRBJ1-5	TGTGCCAGCTCACATGGGCAGTTCGATCAGCCCCAGCATTTT	CASSHGQFDQPQHF
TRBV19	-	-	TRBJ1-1	TGTGCCAGTAGTCTTCCGGGGAACACTGAAGCTTTCTTT	CASSLPGNTEAFF
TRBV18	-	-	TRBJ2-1	TGTGCCAGCTCACCAGCTTGGTTGAGCTCCTACAATGAGCAGTTCTTC	CASSPAWLSSYNEQFF
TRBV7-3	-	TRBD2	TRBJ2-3	TGTGCCAGCAGCCCCCTGGGAGGGCAGTACACAGATACGCAGTATTTT	CASSPLGGQYTDTQYF
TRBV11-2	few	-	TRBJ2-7	TGTGCCAGCAGCTTAGGGAGTGGGGAGCAGTACTTC	CASSLGSGEQYF